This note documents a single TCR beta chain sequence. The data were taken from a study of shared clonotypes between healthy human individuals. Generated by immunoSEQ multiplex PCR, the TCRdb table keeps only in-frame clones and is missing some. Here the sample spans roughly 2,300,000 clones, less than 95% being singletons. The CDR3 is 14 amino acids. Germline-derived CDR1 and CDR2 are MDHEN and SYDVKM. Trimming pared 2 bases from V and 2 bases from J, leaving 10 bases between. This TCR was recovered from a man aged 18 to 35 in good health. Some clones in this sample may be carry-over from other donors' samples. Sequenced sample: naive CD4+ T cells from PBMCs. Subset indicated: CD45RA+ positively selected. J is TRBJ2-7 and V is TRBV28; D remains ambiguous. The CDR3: CASSLQWSAYEQYF. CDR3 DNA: TGTGCCAGCAGTTTACAGTGGTCAGCCTACGAGCAGTACTTC.